A single TCR beta chain is shown here with its context. These data are taken from a study of T-cell memory formation after mild COVID-19. The CDR3 is 15 amino acids. Between the trimmed V and J ends, which lost 1 base and 8 bases, there was a span of 15 bases. The germline gives CDR1 MGHRA, CDR2 YSYEKL. TCRdb called the 5' RACE reads again in MiXCR, with one record for every CDR3 protein. Of 150,000 to 200,000 distinct CDR3 sequences in the sample, roughly 31% were seen once. The chain uses TRBV4-1 and TRBJ1-5; D remains unclear. Specimen: PBMCs or a T cell subset sorted from them (not recorded which). The clonotype originates from an adult woman who had mild COVID-19 (a few samples of this study predate the infection). Cell type and time point are not known. CDR3 sequence (DNA): TGCGCCAGCAGCCAAGGGGTTGACCTTGCGGAGCCCCAGCATTTT. Its protein product is CASSQGVDLAEPQHF.